Sequencing of this T cell receptor beta chain was carried out in a study of blood T cell repertoires in COVID-19. The assay was immunoSEQ multiplex PCR, and TCRdb's table has in-frame clones only and misses some. The profile shows roughly 83,000 clones, approximately 86% of them singletons. The V end was cut by 2 bases, the J end by 5 bases, with 16 bases between. The germline V gene encodes CDR1 SGHTA and CDR2 FQGNSA. The CDR3 totals 16 residues. This clonotype originated in a man aged 80 or over with active or convalescent COVID-19. The rearrangement links TRBV7-2 to TRBJ2-1, with D possibly TRBD2 on 6 matching bases. Sequencing was done on a sample of peripheral blood. CDR3 DNA sequence: TGTGCCAGCAGCTTACAATCAAGGACTACCAACAATGAGCAGTTCTTC. This codes for CASSLQSRTTNNEQFF.